One sample yielded the 19 T cell receptor beta chains listed below, sequenced in a study of vaccination and CD4 T cells after COVID-19. Sequenced with the Oncomine TCR Beta short-read assay was DNA taken from cultured CD4+ T cells. TCRdb passed the PCR reads through MiXCR, listing each CDR3 protein once. The repertoire holds some 17,000 distinct CDR3 sequences, with under 55% as singletons. Described treatment: roughly ten-day PBMC culture with coronavirus spike peptide pools or control peptides (ViraFEST assay). Antigens for these TCRs are unknown. Sequencing was performed on CD4+ T cells from blood, cultured in vitro, taken before SARS-CoV-2 vaccination. The receptors originated from a human donor who received a COVID-19 vaccine.

The chain recombines TRBV7-3 with TRBJ2-3; D uncertain. Germline V gene sequence: CDR1 SGHTA, CDR2 FQGTGA. The CDR3 runs 14 residues. V was trimmed by 4 bases and J by 2 bases, leaving 10 bases between them. In DNA form, the CDR3 reads TGTGCCAGCAGCTCCGAGGACGTCACAGATACGCAGTATTTT. Translated, it gives CASSSEDVTDTQYF.

This clonotype has just a few counts. The V call is TRBV10-3, the J call TRBJ2-2; 9 bases fit TRBD1. Unmatched junction bases numbered 9, after V lost 6 bases and J lost 1 base. CDR1 and CDR2 from the germline V gene are ENHRY and SYGVKD. The CDR3 contains 17 residues. This CDR3 is CAISAGTGTVNTGELFF. The CDR3 coding sequence is TGTGCCATCAGCGCCGGGACAGGGACCGTGAACACCGGGGAGCTGTTTTTT.

Sample share makes this clonotype medium-sized. The gene calls are TRBV20-1 and TRBJ1-2; D ambiguous. V was pared by 5 bases and J by 8 bases, with 15 bases between. This CDR3 spans 12 amino acids. The germline CDR1 and CDR2 sequences are DFQATT and SNEGSKA (reference sequence). The DNA of the CDR3 is TGCAGTGCTCCCGGGAGGGCATGGGGCTACACCTTC. Translation: CSAPGRAWGYTF.

The chain recombines TRBV9 with TRBJ1-5; D not resolved. CDR1 and CDR2 from the germline V gene are SGDLS and YYNGEE. Trimming left V 0 bases short and J 3 bases short, with 7 bases between. This CDR3 is built from 14 residues. In DNA form, the CDR3 reads TGTGCCAGCAGCGTAGGCGGTACCAATCAGCCCCAGCATTTT. Its translation is CASSVGGTNQPQHF. Variable domain in full (rest from reference TRBV9 and TRBJ1-5): DSGVTQTPKHLITATGQRVTLRCSPRSGDLSVYWYQQSLDQGLQFLIQYYNGEERAKGNILERFSAQQFPDLHSELNLSSLELGDSALYFCASSVGGTNQPQHFGDGTRLSIL.

The chain joins TRBV5-1 to TRBJ2-7; 7 bases align to TRBD2. Germline V gives CDR1 SGHRS, CDR2 YFSETQ. The CDR3 totals 13 residues. The trim removed 7 bases at V and 3 bases at J, leaving 7 bases unmatched. The CDR3 DNA reads as TGCGCCAGCTCTAGCGGAAGCCTCTACGAGCAGTACTTC. Translating it yields CASSSGSLYEQYF.

This clonotype occurred a few times. The gene calls are TRBV30 and TRBJ2-3; a possible D gene is TRBD2 (5 bases). Between the trimmed V and J ends, which lost 0 bases and 4 bases, there was a span of 11 bases. CDR3 length: 14 amino acids. Germline V CDR1 and CDR2: GTSNPN, SVGIG (reference sequence). CDR3 amino acids: CAWSVGRAADTQYF. As DNA, the CDR3 is TGTGCCTGGAGTGTGGGAAGAGCGGCAGATACGCAGTATTTT.

The CDR3 here is CASSRQGWGEAFF. DNA for the CDR3: TGCGCCAGCAGTAGACAGGGTTGGGGCGAAGCTTTCTTT. This chain links TRBV10-1 with TRBJ1-1; 7 bases align to TRBD1. In germline, CDR1 is WNHNN, CDR2 SYGVQD (reference sequence). The CDR3 has 13 amino acids. V shed 5 bases and J 8 bases; nucleotides not matched to a gene: 8.

This clonotype is a singleton in its sample. V gene TRBV20-1 combines with J gene TRBJ2-4, with D perhaps matching TRBD1 (5 bases). Germline assignment: CDR1 DFQATT and CDR2 SNEGSKA (reference sequence). This CDR3 has 15 residues. Trimming shortened V by 2 bases and J by 0 bases, and 11 bases separated the two germline ends. This CDR3 is CSARRQTLAKNIQYF. The CDR3 nucleotides read TGCAGTGCTAGAAGACAGACCCTAGCCAAAAACATTCAGTACTTC.

The V and J genes are TRBV20-1 and TRBJ2-5; D might be TRBD2 (7 bases). V lost 6 bases and J 4 bases, leaving 15 bases between the germline ends. The CDR3 contains 13 residues. CDR1 and CDR2 (germline): DFQATT, SNEGSKA (reference sequence). The CDR3 is CSALDGGRETQYF. For the CDR3, the DNA is TGCAGTGCCCTGGACGGGGGGCGAGAGACCCAGTACTTC.

The gene calls are TRBV4-2 and TRBJ2-3; D is unclear. There are 13 residues in the CDR3. Per germline, CDR1 LGHNA and CDR2 YNFKEQ. Trimming took off 0 bases at V and 6 bases at J, with 7 bases between the two ends. The CDR3 reads CASSQDGRDTQYF. In DNA, the CDR3 is TGTGCCAGCAGCCAAGATGGAAGGGATACGCAGTATTTT.

This clonotype has only a few counts. J is TRBJ1-5 and V is TRBV20-1; D may be TRBD1 (5 bases). Germline V CDR1 and CDR2: DFQATT, SNEGSKA (reference sequence). This CDR3 is built from 15 residues. Trimming took off 4 bases at V and 0 bases at J, with 13 bases between the two ends. The CDR3 bases are TGCAGTGCTAACGTCGGGGGGACTAGCAATCAGCCCCAGCATTTT. The encoded protein is CSANVGGTSNQPQHF.

There are a few counts of this clonotype. The rearrangement uses TRBV20-1 and TRBJ1-1; D is possibly TRBD1 (6 bases). The CDR3 length is 14 residues. Germline V CDR1 and CDR2: DFQATT, SNEGSKA (reference sequence). The V gene lost 2 bases and the J gene lost 6 bases, with 16 bases spanning the gap. The CDR3 coding sequence is TGCAGTGCTAGAAACAGGGCCCCTCGGCCTGAAGCTTTCTTT. Translation gives CSARNRAPRPEAFF.

Only a few counts were recorded for this clonotype. V usage is TRBV30 and J usage is TRBJ2-6, with 9 nucleotides matching TRBD1. This CDR3 is 16 amino acids long. CDR1 and CDR2 from the germline V gene are GTSNPN and SVGIG (reference sequence). J gave up 4 bases and V 0 bases, and 4 bases lay outside the gene matches. CDR3: CAWSVQGALGANVLTF. CDR3 sequence (DNA): TGTGCCTGGAGTGTACAGGGGGCATTGGGGGCCAACGTCCTGACTTTC.

Written as DNA, the CDR3 is TGTGCCAGCAGTTTACAGGGGGCTCGCTATGGCTACACCTTC. Its protein is CASSLQGARYGYTF. V gene TRBV6-5 combines with J gene TRBJ1-2; 9 nucleotides match TRBD1. The CDR3 contains 14 residues. V was pared by 4 bases and J by 4 bases, with 4 bases of the junction left unmatched. CDR1 is MNHEY, CDR2 SVGAGI, per germline.

This clonotype has a handful of counts. The chain uses TRBV7-9 and TRBJ1-1; 9 bases align to TRBD1. J was trimmed by 4 bases and V by 5 bases; bases with no gene match: 5. Per germline, CDR1 SEHNR and CDR2 FQNEAQ (reference sequence). CDR3 length: 14 residues. CDR3 loop: CASSPTGGGTEAFF. CDR3 sequence (DNA): TGTGCCAGCAGCCCGACAGGGGGAGGCACTGAAGCTTTCTTT.

This clonotype has only a few counts. The genes are TRBV7-6 and TRBJ2-5; D might be TRBD1 or TRBD2, each matching 7 bases. Trimming left V 7 bases short and J 1 base short, with 13 bases between. Germline V gene sequence: CDR1 SGHVS, CDR2 FNYEAQ. This CDR3 is built from 14 residues. CDR3 coding DNA: TGTGCCAGCACCCAGGGGGGGGGCCAAGAGACCCAGTACTTC. This codes for CASTQGGGQETQYF.

The chain has TRBV7-9 and TRBJ2-3; D not resolved. Germline values: CDR1 SEHNR, CDR2 FQNEAQ (reference sequence). V lost 1 base and J 4 bases, leaving 3 bases between the germline ends. The CDR3 loop spans 12 amino acids. This chain's CDR3 is CASSLVADTQYF. In nucleotides, the CDR3 is TGTGCCAGCAGCTTAGTTGCAGATACGCAGTATTTT.

The rearrangement uses TRBV2 and TRBJ2-2, with D unclear. The V and J ends lost 7 bases and 6 bases respectively, with 12 bases between them. The germline V gene encodes CDR1 SNHLY and CDR2 FYNNEI. This CDR3 has 13 residues. CDR3 nucleotides: TGTGCCAGCACCAAGGACCCCTCCGGGGAGCTGTTTTTT. Its translation is CASTKDPSGELFF. Looking up the rest from reference TRBV2 and TRBJ2-2 gives the full variable domain: EPEVTQTPSHQVTQMGQEVILRCVPISNHLYFYWYRQILGQKVEFLVSFYNNEISEKSEIFDDQFSVERPDGSNFTLKIRSTKLEDSAMYFCASTKDPSGELFFGEGSRLTVL.

This clonotype was detected only a few times. The chain has TRBV2 and TRBJ2-5; D perhaps matches TRBD1 (5 bases). CDR1 and CDR2 (germline): SNHLY, FYNNEI. The V end was cut by 6 bases, the J end by 4 bases, with 9 bases between. This CDR3 region has 12 residues. The CDR3 loop reads CASSADRETQYF. DNA for the CDR3: TGTGCCAGCAGCGCCGACAGAGAGACCCAGTACTTC.